Following are 5 T cell receptor beta chains from one sample sequenced in a study of blood T cells in healthy people across ages. A sample-barcoded 5' primer and a J-beta primer mix were used in a second PCR of roughly 7 to 11 cycles. In TCRdb, the 5' RACE reads were re-called with MiXCR into one record per CDR3 protein. The sample shows 700,000 to 850,000 distinct CDR3 sequences, under 40% of them seen only once. The sequencing sample was made of blood. The receptors shown here come from a man aged 18 to 29 in good health.

The rearrangement links TRBV6-2 or TRBV6-3 to TRBJ1-2; no reliable D call. Trimming took off 6 bases at V and 8 bases at J, with 16 bases between the two ends. Germline V gives CDR1 MNHEY, CDR2 SVGEGT. CDR3 size: 13 residues. The CDR3 region is CASRHRSLSGYTF. In DNA, the CDR3 is TGTGCCAGCAGACACCGGTCCCTGAGCGGCTACACCTTC.

The chain carries TRBV6-1 and TRBJ2-3, with D unresolved. V was trimmed by 4 bases and J by 5 bases, leaving 7 bases between them. Germline V gene lookup returns CDR1 MNHNS and CDR2 SASEGT. The CDR3 spans 12 residues. DNA for the CDR3: TGTGCCAGCAGTGGTTCGGGAGATACGCAGTATTTT. The encoded protein is CASSGSGDTQYF.

The rearrangement joins TRBV15 to TRBJ2-5; D uncertain. Per the germline V gene, CDR1 is LNHNV and CDR2 is YYDKDF (reference sequence). The CDR3 runs 14 residues. The V end lost 7 bases, the J end lost 4 bases, and 16 bases lay between the germline ends. The CDR3 DNA sequence: TGTGCCACCACCCTTCTGGGGATTATAGAGACCCAGTACTTC. This codes for CATTLLGIIETQYF.

As regards this clonotype: Germline and junction disagree at one end, which may indicate a read error. This chain uses TRBV12-3 or TRBV12-4 with TRBJ1-1, with D perhaps matching TRBD1 (6 bases). The CDR3 extends over 15 amino acids. Here the CDR3 DNA reads TGTTCCAGCAGTTTAGTGGGACACCTATCCAATGAAGCTTTCTTT. As protein: CSSSLVGHLSNEAFF.

Many counts were recorded for this clonotype. This chain joins TRBV4-1 and TRBJ1-2, with TRBD1 identical over 8 bases. The CDR3 contains 17 residues. The V gene end was trimmed by 4 bases and the J gene end by 0 bases; junction bases not matched to a gene: 10. CDR1 and CDR2 (germline): MGHRA, YSYEKL. As DNA, the CDR3 is TGCGCCAGCAGCCCTCAGGGGGCGTTTGCTCCTAACTATGGCTACACCTTC. It specifies CASSPQGAFAPNYGYTF.